This TCR beta chain emerged from a study of T cell responses to AZD1222 COVID-19 vaccine. Study observations and caveats: No repertoire was sampled before or during the peak T cell response, only after it. Spike-specific TCR depth and breadth grew after two AZD1222 doses. White British donors predominated, females outnumbered males, and clonal diversity was possibly underestimated.

A word on this clone: Its antigen is currently unknown.

Using immunoSEQ multiplex PCR, the repertoire was profiled, and TCRdb retains in-frame clones only, with some absent. Here the sample spans 250,000 or so clones, more than 80% being singletons. Trimming removed 2 bases from V and 2 bases from J, with 9 bases in between. CDR1 is SQVTM, CDR2 ANQGSEA, per germline. This CDR3 spans 13 amino acids. The V and J genes are TRBV29-1 and TRBJ1-2; D possibly corresponds to TRBD1 (5 bases). The clonotype was recovered from an adult in good health. The sample consisted of peripheral blood, taken on day 0 of AZD1222 vaccination. CDR3 residues: CSVELRANYGYTF. The DNA of the CDR3 is TGCAGCGTTGAACTCAGGGCCAACTATGGCTACACCTTC.